The rows below give T cell receptor beta chains drawn from one sample of a study of T cell responses to AZD1222 COVID-19 vaccine. The repertoire was sequenced with immunoSEQ multiplex PCR; TCRdb's copy has only in-frame clones and lacks some. Among 140,000 to 150,000 clones listed, approximately 90% were seen once. Sequencing was performed on peripheral blood, taken on day 0 of AZD1222 vaccination. The receptor set was obtained from an adult in good health. Each CDR3 is given with its conserved first and last residue. Each record gives: CDR3 protein, CDR3 DNA, D gene, clone size, V gene, J gene. A D gene is named only where the DNA matches it firmly. Clone size is given for some rows only: seen once, a few or many times, or a class if the clone is expanded.

CDR3aa: CASSLGAGTYEQYF
CDR3nt: TGTGCCAGCAGCTTAGGGGCGGGTACCTACGAGCAGTACTTC
d_gene: NA
abundance: NA
v_gene: TRBV13
j_gene: TRBJ2-7

CDR3aa: CASSQRPPGGGYNEQFF
CDR3nt: TGCGCCAGCAGCCAACGCCCCCCGGGGGGAGGCTACAATGAGCAGTTCTTC
d_gene: TRBD2
abundance: NA
v_gene: TRBV4-1
j_gene: TRBJ2-1

CDR3aa: CASSLLEGSHTEAFF
CDR3nt: TGCGCCAGCAGCTTGTTAGAGGGGTCTCACACTGAAGCTTTCTTT
d_gene: NA
abundance: NA
v_gene: TRBV5-1
j_gene: TRBJ1-1

CDR3aa: CASSPGQELPFF
CDR3nt: TGTGCCAGCAGCCCGGGACAGGAACTCCCGTTCTTC
d_gene: TRBD1
abundance: few
v_gene: TRBV5-4
j_gene: TRBJ2-1

CDR3aa: CASSGRPSTGELFF
CDR3nt: TGTGCCAGCAGCGGGAGGCCGAGCACCGGGGAGCTGTTTTTT
d_gene: NA
abundance: NA
v_gene: TRBV7-3
j_gene: TRBJ2-2

CDR3aa: CASSWGRDTEAFF
CDR3nt: TGTGCCAGCAGCTGGGGCCGGGACACTGAAGCTTTCTTT
d_gene: NA
abundance: NA
v_gene: TRBV7-3
j_gene: TRBJ1-1

CDR3aa: CASSVKGAGGANVLTF
CDR3nt: TGTGCCAGCAGTGTAAAGGGGGCGGGTGGGGCCAACGTCCTGACTTTC
d_gene: TRBD1
abundance: NA
v_gene: TRBV27
j_gene: TRBJ2-6

CDR3aa: CASSRDRSYNSPLHF
CDR3nt: TGTGCCAGCAGCCGGGACCGATCCTATAATTCACCCCTCCACTTT
d_gene: NA
abundance: NA
v_gene: TRBV7-3
j_gene: TRBJ1-6

CDR3aa: CASSQGGGYTF
CDR3nt: TGTGCCAGCAGCCAAGGGGGAGGCTACACCTTC
d_gene: NA
abundance: NA
v_gene: TRBV14
j_gene: TRBJ1-2

CDR3aa: CASSPKGGLQETQYF
CDR3nt: TGTGCCAGTAGTCCCAAGGGGGGCCTACAAGAGACCCAGTACTTC
d_gene: NA
abundance: NA
v_gene: TRBV19
j_gene: TRBJ2-5

CDR3aa: CASRTSTLGGETQYF
CDR3nt: TGTGCCAGCAGGACTTCAACCCTGGGTGGGGAGACCCAGTACTTC
d_gene: NA
abundance: NA
v_gene: TRBV6-5
j_gene: TRBJ2-5